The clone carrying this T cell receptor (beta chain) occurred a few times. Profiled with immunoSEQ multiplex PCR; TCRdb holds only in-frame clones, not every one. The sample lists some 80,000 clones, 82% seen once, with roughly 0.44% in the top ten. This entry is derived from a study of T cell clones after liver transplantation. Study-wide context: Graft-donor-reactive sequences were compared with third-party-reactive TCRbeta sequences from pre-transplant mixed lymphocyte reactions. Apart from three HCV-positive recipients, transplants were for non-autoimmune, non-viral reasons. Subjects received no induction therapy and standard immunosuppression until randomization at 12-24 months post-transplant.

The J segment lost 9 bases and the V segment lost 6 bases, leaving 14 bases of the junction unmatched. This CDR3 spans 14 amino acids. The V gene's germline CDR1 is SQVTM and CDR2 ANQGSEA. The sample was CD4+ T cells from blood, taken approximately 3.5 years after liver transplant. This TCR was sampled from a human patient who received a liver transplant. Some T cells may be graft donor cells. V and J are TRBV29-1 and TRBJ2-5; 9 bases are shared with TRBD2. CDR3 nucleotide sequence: TGCAGCGTGGCCGGGACTAGCAGGTGGAGTTCCCAGTACTTC. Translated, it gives CSVAGTSRWSSQYF.